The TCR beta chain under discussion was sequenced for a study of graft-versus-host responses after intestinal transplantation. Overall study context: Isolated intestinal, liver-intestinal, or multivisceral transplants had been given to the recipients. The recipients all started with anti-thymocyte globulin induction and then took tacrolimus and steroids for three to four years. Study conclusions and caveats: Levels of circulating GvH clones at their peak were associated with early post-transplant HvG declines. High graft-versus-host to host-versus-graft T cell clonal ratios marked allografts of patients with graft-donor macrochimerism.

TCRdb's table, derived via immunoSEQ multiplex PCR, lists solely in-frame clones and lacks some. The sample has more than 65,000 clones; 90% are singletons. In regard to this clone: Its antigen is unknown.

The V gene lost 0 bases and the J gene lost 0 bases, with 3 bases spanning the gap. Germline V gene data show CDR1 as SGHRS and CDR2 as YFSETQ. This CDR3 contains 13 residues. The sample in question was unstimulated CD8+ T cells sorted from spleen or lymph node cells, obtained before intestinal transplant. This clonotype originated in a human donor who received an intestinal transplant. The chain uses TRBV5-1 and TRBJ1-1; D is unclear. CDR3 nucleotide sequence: TGCGCCAGCAGCTTGGACATGAACACTGAAGCTTTCTTT. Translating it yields CASSLDMNTEAFF. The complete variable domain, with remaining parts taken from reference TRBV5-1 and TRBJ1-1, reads KAGVTQTPRYLIKTRGQQVTLSCSPISGHRSVSWYQQTPGQGLQFLFEYFSETQRNKGNFPGRFSGRQFSNSRSEMNVSTLELGDSALYLCASSLDMNTEAFFGQGTRLTVV.